This TCR beta chain was captured in a study of blood T cell repertoires in COVID-19 (dated by TCRdb to about 2020). With regard to the full study: Samples covering the acute and convalescent phases of COVID-19 were provided by collaborators in the United States, Italy and Spain. The repertoires were released in a freely available public database intended as a resource for research on the immune response to SARS-CoV-2. The samples were drawn from the first 160 participants of the ongoing ImmuneRACE study and from over a thousand subjects provided by 6 global collaborators. The dataset comprised deeply sampled blood TCRbeta repertoires from subjects exposed to, actively infected with, or recovered from COVID-19. A de-identified subject ID, COVID-19 status, age in years and sex were almost always included in the sample metadata. Where HLA class I and class II types were available, the types were taken from metadata supplied by the sample provider, not from assay-based typing. The material from the prospective study consisted of cDNA or gDNA derived from T cells, B-cell-depleted T cells, or PBMCs. The paper as a whole reports these results and caveats: How much clinical and demographic metadata was included differed by source and by participant, and the metadata was provided uncurated.

The immunoSEQ Assay, a bias-controlled multiplex PCR, was used to amplify TCRbeta CDR3 regions from genomic DNA. The authors' pipeline ran thus. Nucleated cell counts per sample were estimated from amplification of reference gene primers within the assay. To quantify the absolute abundance of each unique TCRbeta CDR3 rearrangement, sequence reads were collapsed and filtered. For each sample, productive Simpson clonality was calculated as the square root of Simpson's diversity index across productive rearrangements. Sourced from immuneACCESS, this table was stored by TCRdb with only in-frame sequences that have V and J called. A share of the clones is absent; for the studies checked, an unresolved V gene accounts for under half, and the remainder has no known explanation. V and J calls and clone size are given by that table; D and trimming were obtained from the DNA. The sample table lists roughly 230,000 clones, about 86% of them with a count of one. Approximately 4.7% of the sample goes to the ten largest clones.

This clone was detected only once. No antigen is known for it. No base quality values were provided; no much bigger clone lies one nucleotide off. The cysteine opens and the phenylalanine closes a CDR3 of 16 amino acids. CDR3 DNA only is kept here, 48 bases in frame from base 1. Germline trimming: 1 base from V, 8 bases from J; junction bases outside gene matches: 10. CDR1 and CDR2 are drawn from the germline V gene: SGHTA, FQGTGA. The collaborating institutions used their own protocols to collect whole blood in K2EDTA tubes. Collaborator samples were shipped for TCRbeta analysis as frozen whole blood, isolated PBMCs, or DNA extracted from either sample type.

The rearranged segments are TRBV7-3 and TRBJ2-1, and TRBD2 matches 8 of the central bases. The sample comprised peripheral blood. This TCR was sampled from a man aged 50-59 years with active or convalescent COVID-19. The CDR3 loop reads CASSLNGGAAEDEQFF. The DNA sequence follows: TGTGCCAGCAGCTTAAACGGGGGGGCAGCGGAGGATGAGCAGTTCTTC.